These T cell receptor beta chains were read from a single sample in a study of cytomegalovirus exposure and HLA in healthy donors. TCRdb keeps only in-frame clones here, not all; method: immunoSEQ multiplex PCR. The table shows 70,000 to 90,000 clones, with about 79% occurring only once. The sequenced sample consisted of PBMCs. These receptors came from a man in his 70s in good health and CMV-seropositive. CDR3s include the opening cysteine and the closing phenylalanine or tryptophan. The D gene is left open where the match is weak. Clone size is not always given. Where it is, it says once, few, many or a class for expanded clones.

clone size,D gene,V gene,CDR3 length,J gene,CDR3 DNA,CDR3 protein
few,NA,TRBV4-1,12,TRBJ1-2,TGCGCCAGCAGCCAAGATGTAGAGGGCTACACCTTC,CASSQDVEGYTF
NA,TRBD2,TRBV28,16,TRBJ2-1,TGTGCCAGCAGTTCCCTGGGCGGGAGCCCCTACAATGAGCAGTTCTTC,CASSSLGGSPYNEQFF
NA,NA,TRBV11-1,15,TRBJ2-1,TGTGCCAGCAGCAGGACAGAGGATTCCTACAATGAGCAGTTCTTC,CASSRTEDSYNEQFF
NA,TRBD1,TRBV7-7,15,TRBJ2-5,TGTGCTAGCAGCTCCGGACAGGGTCACCAAGAGACCCAGTACTTC,CASSSGQGHQETQYF
NA,NA,TRBV14,12,TRBJ2-1,TGTGCCAGCAGCCAAGATCGGACAAGGCAGTTCTTC,CASSQDRTRQFF
NA,NA,TRBV27,14,TRBJ2-2,TGTGCCAGCAAGTTTAGGGTGGAAACCGGGGAGCTGTTTTTT,CASKFRVETGELFF
NA,TRBD1,TRBV2,14,TRBJ2-7,TGTGCCAGCAGTCTTGGACAGGGGACCTACGAGCAGTACTTC,CASSLGQGTYEQYF
NA,NA,TRBV30,12,TRBJ2-7,TGTGCCTGGAGACAGGGAGCCTACGAGCAGTACTTC,CAWRQGAYEQYF
NA,TRBD2,TRBV7-3,15,TRBJ2-5,TGTGCCAGCAGCTTAGATCCAGCGGGAGTTGAGACCCAGTACTTC,CASSLDPAGVETQYF
few,TRBD1,TRBV6-1,13,TRBJ1-3,TGTGCCAGCCGGACAGGGTCTGGAAACACCATATATTTT,CASRTGSGNTIYF
NA,NA,TRBV19,15,TRBJ2-1,TGTGCCAGTAGACCGGGTAGCGGTCCCTACAATGAGCAGTTCTTC,CASRPGSGPYNEQFF
NA,NA,TRBV19,12,TRBJ2-5,TGTGCCAGTAGAGACTCTACAGAGACCCAGTACTTC,CASRDSTETQYF
once,TRBD1,TRBV4-1,17,TRBJ1-4,TGCGCCAGCAGCCAAGTTAATAGGGGACAGTTAAATGAAAAACTGTTTTTT,CASSQVNRGQLNEKLFF
NA,TRBD1,TRBV4-1,15,TRBJ2-1,TGCGCCAGCAGCTACGGGACAGGGCGCAACAATGAGCAGTTCTTC,CASSYGTGRNNEQFF
NA,NA,TRBV5-1,13,TRBJ2-7,TGCGCCAGCAGCTTGGGACAGCTCTACGAGCAGTACTTC,CASSLGQLYEQYF
NA,NA,TRBV19,13,TRBJ1-2,TGTGCCAGTAGTAGAGAACAGGGTGATGGCTACACCTTC,CASSREQGDGYTF
NA,TRBD1,TRBV4-3,17,TRBJ2-2,TGCGCCAGCAGCCAAGAGACAGGGGGCGCGTACACCGGGGAGCTGTTTTTT,CASSQETGGAYTGELFF
NA,TRBD1,TRBV7-3,15,TRBJ2-3,TGTGCCAGCAGCGCCAACAGGGGTGGCACAGATACGCAGTATTTT,CASSANRGGTDTQYF
NA,NA,TRBV21-1,15,TRBJ1-2,TGTGCCAGCAGCAAAGACCAGGTTCGGGGCTATGGCTACACCTTC,CASSKDQVRGYGYTF
NA,NA,TRBV6-6,14,TRBJ2-1,TGTGCCAGCAGTTATAGCCAGGGTGTATATGAGCAGTTCTTC,CASSYSQGVYEQFF
NA,TRBD1,TRBV4-1,15,TRBJ1-1,TGCGCCAGCAGCCAAGGTCGACAGGGGGACACTGAAGCTTTCTTT,CASSQGRQGDTEAFF
NA,NA,TRBV7-3,13,TRBJ1-1,TGTGCCAGCAGCTTATCGGTGAACACTGAAGCTTTCTTT,CASSLSVNTEAFF
NA,NA,TRBV5-4,13,TRBJ2-5,TGTGCCAGTAACCGGGGGACCCAAGAGACCCAGTACTTC,CASNRGTQETQYF
NA,NA,TRBV7-9,12,TRBJ1-1,TGTGCCAGCAGCTTAGTCGAGGGAGAGGCTTTCTTT,CASSLVEGEAFF
NA,NA,TRBV5-1,13,TRBJ2-7,TGCGCCAGCAGCTGGGCCCCCAAGTACGAGCAGTACTTC,CASSWAPKYEQYF
NA,NA,TRBV2,14,TRBJ1-1,TGTGCCAGCAGGCCTCCGGGATCTACAACTGAAGCTTTCTTT,CASRPPGSTTEAFF
NA,TRBD2,TRBV10-3,16,TRBJ2-7,TGTGCCATCAGTGAGTCACTAGCGGGGACGACCTACGAGCAGTACTTC,CAISESLAGTTYEQYF